This T cell receptor beta chain was documented in a study of T-cell memory formation after mild COVID-19. Across the whole study: Among the donors, TCR clusters were largely specific to each donor. Study-wide findings and caveats: SARS-CoV-2 specificity of second-wave clones peaking day 37 was unconfirmed. Mainly CM and EM harbored the contracting CD4+ clones; mainly EMRA harbored the CD8+ ones.

Of note for this clonotype: Its antigen is still unknown.

Trimming took 8 bases from V and 7 from J, leaving 20 bases between them. This CDR3 is 14 amino acids long. Constant-segment-primed 5'RACE gave TCR alpha and TCR beta cDNA libraries with sample barcodes and UMIs. TCRdb re-derived calls from the 5' RACE reads in MiXCR, one entry per CDR3 protein. The repertoire holds 550,000 to 650,000 distinct CDR3 sequences, with roughly 17% as singletons. The chain has TRBV12-3 or TRBV12-4 and TRBJ1-2, with D perhaps TRBD1 (6 bases). The TCR was taken from an adult woman who had mild COVID-19 (a few samples of this study predate the infection). Cell type and time point are not known. Sequenced: PBMCs or a T cell subset sorted from them (not recorded which). CDR3 amino acids: CASRLSSGDAGYTF. CDR3 nucleotide sequence: TGTGCCAGCCGATTAAGCTCAGGGGATGCTGGCTACACCTTC.